The sequence of this TCR beta chain was determined in a study of T cell responses to AZD1222 COVID-19 vaccine. Overall study results and limits: Sampled repertoires all dated from after the peak T cell response. The sample set comprised mostly white British donors with more females, and clonal diversity was possibly underestimated.

Remarks on this clone: Its antigen is as yet unknown.

CDR1 is LGHDT and CDR2 is YNNKEL in the germline V gene (reference sequence). The CDR3 is 14 amino acids. V was shortened by 4 bases and J by 10 bases, with 14 bases between the two germline ends. The study pooled second doses at about 4 or about 12 weeks. TCRdb's table, derived via immunoSEQ multiplex PCR, lists solely in-frame clones and lacks some. The sample includes about 200,000 clones, roughly 92% of them seen just once. The source is an adult who received the AZD1222 COVID-19 vaccine. The source material was peripheral blood, sampled 28 days after the second AZD1222 dose. The chain employs TRBV3-1 (or the pseudogene TRBV3-2) and TRBJ1-6, with unresolved D. The CDR3: CASSPTGQGSPLHF. The CDR3 bases are TGTGCCAGCAGCCCGACCGGGCAAGGCTCACCCCTCCACTTT.